The clone carrying this T cell receptor beta chain was observed a few times. The sample comes from a study of blood T cell repertoires in COVID-19. Looking at the study overall: Italy, Spain and the United States were the sources of the convalescent and acute COVID-19 samples. PBMCs, B-cell-depleted T cells, or T cells were the source of the cDNA or gDNA that made up the material.

Authors' data handling: Quantification of nucleated cells was approximated via reference gene primer amplification. Using immunoSEQ multiplex PCR, the repertoire was profiled, and TCRdb retains in-frame clones only, with some absent. D and trimming come from the DNA, and the V and J calls and clone size come from that table. This table has more than 250,000 clones, less than 85% appearing once. V lost 3 bases, J lost 4 bases, and 16 bases stayed unmatched. The CDR3 is made up of 17 amino acids. Germline CDR1 and CDR2: SGDLS and YYNGEE. This TCR derives from a man in his 60s who had recovered from COVID-19. Sample: peripheral blood. The rearrangement joins TRBV9 to TRBJ2-7; 7 nucleotides match TRBD2. CDR3: CASSAEPPSGGRYEQYF. The DNA of the CDR3 is TGTGCCAGCAGCGCTGAGCCCCCCTCCGGCGGGAGATACGAGCAGTACTTC.